What follows are 5 T cell receptor beta chains derived from one specimen sequenced in a study of OX40 agonist ivuxolimab in advanced cancers. This table comes from immunoSEQ multiplex PCR, and its TCRdb copy is limited to in-frame clones, with some not included. The sample comprises around 150,000 clones, less than 95% of which are singletons, and roughly 1.1% rests with the top ten. This material consisted of CD4+ or CD8+ T cells sorted from blood, taken in a trial of the OX40 agonist ivuxolimab. The receptors were sampled from an adult with an advanced solid tumor such as melanoma, head and neck, liver or kidney cancer.

The rearrangement uses TRBV30 and TRBJ1-2; possibly TRBD1 for D (5 bases). There are 13 residues in the CDR3. Trimming removed 3 bases at V and 4 bases at J, with 12 bases between. Germline V lookup: CDR1 GTSNPN, CDR2 SVGIG (reference sequence). The CDR3 spells CAWSAGTVYGYTF. In nucleotides, the CDR3 is TGTGCCTGGAGCGCCGGGACCGTCTATGGCTACACCTTC.

In the case of this clone: Different DNA sequences within this sample yield the same CDR3. CDR3 loop: CASSLGGARGETQYF. DNA for the CDR3: TGTGCCAGCAGCTTAGGAGGGGCGCGGGGAGAGACCCAGTACTTC. The chain links TRBV7-8 to TRBJ2-5; TRBD2 is a possible D gene (6 bases). Germline V CDR1 and CDR2: SGHVS, FQNEAQ. Trimming took off 1 base at V and 4 bases at J, with 13 bases between the two ends. CDR3 length: 15 residues.

V and J are TRBV5-6 and TRBJ2-3; 10 bases fit TRBD1. With V trimmed by 4 bases and J by 4 bases, 3 bases remained unmatched. This CDR3 spans 14 amino acids. From germline, CDR1 is SGHDT and CDR2 YYEEEE. The CDR3 DNA is TGTGCCAGCAGCCCGGACAGGGGGTCAGATACGCAGTATTTT. Residues: CASSPDRGSDTQYF.

The V and J genes are TRBV13 and TRBJ1-2; D gene uncertain. The ends were cut back, 7 bases at V and 5 bases at J, with 14 bases in the middle. Germline V gene data show CDR1 as PRHDT and CDR2 as FYEKMQ (reference sequence). CDR3 length: 13 amino acids. The CDR3 coding sequence is TGTGCCAGCACCTCCACGCGGACGTATGGCTACACCTTC. Encoded protein: CASTSTRTYGYTF.

The gene calls are TRBV2 and TRBJ2-5; 9 bases map to TRBD2. The DNA end is more similar to TRBJ2-7, so the J call may be wrong. The V gene's germline CDR1 is SNHLY and CDR2 FYNNEI. The CDR3 loop spans 16 amino acids. The CDR3 reads CASSGGIGTSFYEQYF. CDR3 sequence (DNA): TGTGCCAGCAGTGGGGGGATCGGGACTAGCTTCTACGAGCAGTACTTC.